The next 27 T cell receptor beta chains were all read from a single sample in a study of control samples from healthy donors and cancer patients (TCRdb year 2020). Library preparation employed the immunoSEQ multiplex PCR assay. Entries here come from immuneACCESS through TCRdb and include only in-frame sequences with V and J called. Some clones fail to appear in such tables; in the studies checked, an unresolved V gene covers under half of the shortfall, and the cause of the remainder is unknown. The sample table holds a few hundred thousand clones, of which roughly 90% were seen once. Around 6.4% of the sample goes to the ten largest clones. The material sequenced was PBMCs. These receptors came from a man aged 40-55 years with head and neck cancer.

The V gene is TRBV9, the J gene TRBJ2-1, with a possible D match to TRBD2 (6 bases). CDR3 length: 14 amino acids. CDR1 is SGDLS, CDR2 YYNGEE, per germline. V was cut by 0 bases and J by 7 bases, with 11 bases left in between. Here the CDR3 DNA reads TGTGCCAGCAGCGTAGACGGGAGTCCTAATGAGCAGTTCTTC. Translated: CASSVDGSPNEQFF.

The gene calls are TRBV28 and TRBJ2-1; 7 nucleotides agree with TRBD2. Trimming took 4 bases from V and 9 from J; bases not matched to a gene: 3. The germline V gene encodes CDR1 MDHEN and CDR2 SYDVKM. The CDR3 length is 12 residues. CDR3 bases: TGTGCCAGCAGTTACGCGGGAGTTGAGCAGTTCTTC. Translation: CASSYAGVEQFF.

The V and J genes are TRBV10-2 and TRBJ1-5; 8 bases line up with TRBD1. With 6 bases clipped from V and 7 bases from J, the junction kept 5 bases outside the gene matches. Germline loops: CDR1 WSHSY, CDR2 SAAADI. The CDR3 length is 13 residues. The CDR3 loop reads CASRPGGEQPQHF. CDR3 bases: TGCGCCAGCAGACCAGGGGGCGAACAGCCCCAGCATTTT.

The genes are TRBV28 and TRBJ2-7; 8 nucleotides agree with TRBD2. Per the germline V gene, CDR1 is MDHEN and CDR2 is SYDVKM. The V segment lost 4 bases and the J segment 3 bases; nucleotides outside the gene matches: 8. There are 15 residues in the CDR3. The CDR3 sequence: CASSWGGGRDYEQYF. The DNA for the CDR3 is TGTGCCAGCAGTTGGGGCGGGGGGCGAGACTACGAGCAGTACTTC. Supplemented by reference TRBV28 and TRBJ2-7, the full variable domain reads DVKVTQSSRYLVKRTGEKVFLECVQDMDHENMFWYRQDPGLGLRLIYFSYDVKMKEKGDIPEGYSVSREKKERFSLILESASTNQTSMYLCASSWGGGRDYEQYFGPGTRLTVT.

The genes are TRBV18 and TRBJ1-5; tentatively, D is TRBD1 (5 bases). CDR1 KGHSH and CDR2 LQKENI come from the germline V gene. Between the trimmed V and J ends, which lost 2 bases and 6 bases, there was a span of 11 bases. The length of the CDR3 is 14 residues. The CDR3 sequence: CASSPGKGSQPQHF. CDR3 nucleotide sequence: TGTGCCAGCTCACCAGGCAAGGGGAGTCAGCCCCAGCATTTT.

V gene TRBV11-2 combines with J gene TRBJ2-7; D possibly corresponds to TRBD1 (6 bases). V was pared by 2 bases and J by 2 bases, with 16 bases between. CDR1 and CDR2 from the germline V gene are SGHAT and FQNNGV. This CDR3 has 16 amino acids. CDR3 sequence reads: CASSLSGGQLAYEQYF. In nucleotides, the CDR3 is TGTGCCAGCAGCTTAAGCGGCGGACAGTTGGCCTACGAGCAGTACTTC.

The V and J genes are TRBV11-3 and TRBJ1-1; D not certain. The CDR3 loop spans 13 amino acids. Germline lookup yields CDR1 SGHNT and CDR2 YENEEA. The V and J ends lost 0 bases and 5 bases respectively, with 7 bases between them. CDR3 residues: CASSLELETEAFF. The CDR3 DNA is TGTGCCAGCAGCTTAGAGCTGGAAACTGAAGCTTTCTTT.

V gene TRBV18 combines with J gene TRBJ2-5; TRBD2 might be the D (5 bases). V lost 2 bases and J 1 base, leaving 11 bases between the germline ends. The CDR3 length is 15 residues. Germline V lookup: CDR1 KGHSH, CDR2 LQKENI. The CDR3 spells CASSPKFGSQETQYF. The CDR3 coding sequence is TGTGCCAGCTCACCAAAATTTGGGAGCCAAGAGACCCAGTACTTC.

The chain uses TRBV29-1 and TRBJ2-7; D is ambiguous. Germline V gene data show CDR1 as SQVTM and CDR2 as ANQGSEA. The CDR3 spans 14 residues. Trimming pared 4 bases from V and 0 bases from J, leaving 13 bases between. CDR3 sequence: CSVVDPPSSYEQYF. In nucleotides, the CDR3 is TGCAGCGTTGTGGACCCGCCGAGCTCCTACGAGCAGTACTTC.

The gene calls are TRBV2 and TRBJ1-2, with 7 bases lining up with TRBD1. In germline, CDR1 is SNHLY, CDR2 FYNNEI. The CDR3 covers 15 residues. After removal of 3 bases from V and 0 bases from J, the junction contained 4 bases not matched to a gene. CDR3: CASSDDRVANYGYTF. As DNA, the CDR3 is TGTGCCAGCAGTGACGACAGGGTAGCTAACTATGGCTACACCTTC.

This rearrangement joins TRBV5-1 to TRBJ2-7; D possibly corresponds to TRBD2 (5 bases). Per germline, CDR1 SGHRS and CDR2 YFSETQ. CDR3 length equals 15 residues. Trimming removed 6 bases at V and 1 base at J, with 17 bases between. The CDR3 DNA sequence: TGCGCCAGCACTCCCTCAAGCGGTCTTTCCTACGAGCAGTACTTC. Protein: CASTPSSGLSYEQYF.

The chain is built from TRBV30 and TRBJ1-3, with D tentatively TRBD1 (5 bases). CDR1 and CDR2 from the germline V gene are GTSNPN and SVGIG (reference sequence). Deletions cut 7 bases from V and 2 bases from J, with 15 bases between. The CDR3 loop spans 14 amino acids. CDR3 nucleotides: TGTGCCTCACGAACCGGGGGAACTGGAAACACCATATATTTT. Encoded protein: CASRTGGTGNTIYF.

This chain connects TRBV6-2 or TRBV6-3 to TRBJ1-5; D might be TRBD1 (5 bases). Looked up from germline, CDR1 is MNHEY and CDR2 is SVGEGT. There are 14 residues in the CDR3. Deletions cut 4 bases from V and 1 base from J, with 8 bases between. The CDR3 spells CASSSRVSNQPQHF. In DNA, the CDR3 is TGTGCCAGCAGTTCCAGGGTAAGCAATCAGCCCCAGCATTTT.

V usage is TRBV19 and J usage is TRBJ1-1; 9 positions agree with TRBD1. CDR1 LNHDA and CDR2 SQIVND come from the germline V gene (reference sequence). The V segment lost 5 bases and the J segment 9 bases; nucleotides outside the gene matches: 13. CDR3 length: 15 amino acids. The CDR3 bases are TGTGCCAGTAGTGTGCCCGGGACAGGGAGCGATAAAGCTTTCTTT. It codes for CASSVPGTGSDKAFF.

The chain combines TRBV18 with TRBJ2-1, with D uncertain. Trimming cost V 0 bases and J 5 bases, with 8 bases left between them. CDR1 KGHSH and CDR2 LQKENI come from the germline V gene. The CDR3 contains 14 residues. The CDR3 coding sequence is TGTGCCAGCTCACCACCGACTGGAAACAATGAGCAGTTCTTC. Its translation is CASSPPTGNNEQFF.

This rearrangement joins TRBV6-5 to TRBJ2-1; D unresolved. Deletions cut 6 bases from V and 8 bases from J, with 14 bases between. The CDR3 is 13 amino acids. Germline V gene data show CDR1 as MNHEY and CDR2 as SVGAGI. The CDR3 sequence: CASRLLGGDEQFF. CDR3 coding DNA: TGTGCCAGCAGGCTTTTGGGCGGCGATGAGCAGTTCTTC.

This rearrangement joins TRBV28 to TRBJ1-2; the match to TRBD1 covers 7 bases. Germline loops: CDR1 MDHEN, CDR2 SYDVKM. The CDR3 runs 13 residues. V lost 6 bases and J lost 4; bases outside the gene matches: 5. CDR3 sequence (DNA): TGTGCCAGCAGCTCCGGACAGGCCTATGGCTACACCTTC. This sequence encodes CASSSGQAYGYTF.

The chain recombines TRBV19 with TRBJ2-1, with D possibly matching TRBD1 (6 bases). CDR1 and CDR2 from the germline V gene are LNHDA and SQIVND (reference sequence). There are 15 residues in the CDR3. The V end was cut by 3 bases, the J end by 3 bases, with 12 bases between. The CDR3 nucleotides are TGTGCCAGTAGTATCCCCGACAGGAGCTACAATGAGCAGTTCTTC. Translating it yields CASSIPDRSYNEQFF.

The chain employs TRBV21-1 and TRBJ1-1. TRBV21-1 is noted as a pseudogene. The CDR3 has 15 amino acids. This CDR3 reads CASIKGMGNNNEAFF. The CDR3 DNA sequence: TGTGCCAGCATCAAAGGGATGGGGAATAACAATGAAGCTTTCTTT.

V usage is TRBV4-3 and J usage is TRBJ2-7; D is ambiguous. Trimming stripped 0 bases from V and 1 base from J, with 7 bases between. The CDR3 consists of 14 residues. Germline V gene lookup returns CDR1 LGHNA and CDR2 YSLEER. This chain's CDR3 is CASSQDLTSYEQYF. The CDR3 DNA reads as TGCGCCAGCAGCCAAGATCTGACATCCTACGAGCAGTACTTC.

The chain employs TRBV11-2 and TRBJ2-1; D may be TRBD1 or TRBD2 (6 bases each). Germline-derived CDR1 and CDR2 are SGHAT and FQNNGV. With 5 bases removed from V and 9 bases from J, the gap between germline ends came to 20 bases. This CDR3 is 15 amino acids long. CDR3 residues: CASSLGASVRGEQFF. CDR3 coding DNA: TGTGCCAGCAGCCTGGGGGCCTCCGTGCGGGGTGAGCAGTTCTTC.

The chain couples TRBV9 to TRBJ2-1; D is possibly TRBD2 (5 bases). The ends were cut back, 0 bases at V and 8 bases at J, with 12 bases in the middle. This CDR3 comprises 14 residues. Germline lookup yields CDR1 SGDLS and CDR2 YYNGEE. The CDR3 sequence: CASSVGGDSDEQFF. The CDR3 coding sequence is TGTGCCAGCAGCGTAGGGGGAGATAGCGATGAGCAGTTCTTC.

Written as DNA, the CDR3 is TGTGCCAGCAGAGGACAGGGGACCAACTATGGCTACACCTTC. Residues: CASRGQGTNYGYTF. This chain joins TRBV6-5 and TRBJ1-2; 9 bases fit TRBD1. Germline-derived CDR1 and CDR2 are MNHEY and SVGAGI. The CDR3 consists of 14 residues. With 6 bases clipped from V and 2 bases from J, the junction kept 4 bases outside the gene matches.

This clone was picked up one time. This chain uses TRBV30 with TRBJ1-2; 7 bases match TRBD1. Per germline, CDR1 GTSNPN and CDR2 SVGIG (reference sequence). The CDR3 spans 16 residues. V shed 0 bases and J 6 bases; nucleotides not matched to a gene: 13. The CDR3 is CAWSVRRQGHLHGYTF. The CDR3 nucleotides are TGTGCCTGGAGTGTACGGCGACAGGGACACCTACATGGCTACACCTTC.

Only one count was recorded for this clone. V gene TRBV29-1 combines with J gene TRBJ1-1; D unclear. CDR1 is SQVTM, CDR2 ANQGSEA, per germline. CDR3 length: 12 residues. V dropped 7 bases and J dropped 1 base, with 10 bases sitting between them. This CDR3 is CSAYTRNTEAFF. The CDR3 DNA is TGCAGCGCCTACACACGGAACACTGAAGCTTTCTTT.

The chain has TRBV7-8 and TRBJ2-3; 10 bases fit TRBD2. Germline V gives CDR1 SGHVS, CDR2 FQNEAQ. V was clipped by 5 bases and J by 1 base; unmatched bases: 12. The CDR3 spans 18 residues. For the CDR3, the DNA is TGTGCCAGCAGCCGAGGACTAGCGGTTTTTTCCCGCACAGATACGCAGTATTTT. Protein sequence: CASSRGLAVFSRTDTQYF. Full variable domain (remainder filled in from reference TRBV7-8 and TRBJ2-3): GAGVSQSPRYKVAKRGQDVALRCDPISGHVSLFWYQQALGQGPEFLTYFQNEAQLDKSGLPSDRFFAERPEGSVSTLKIQRTQQEDSAVYLCASSRGLAVFSRTDTQYFGPGTRLTVL.

The gene calls are TRBV7-2 and TRBJ1-2; possibly TRBD1 for D (5 bases). Trimming cost V 5 bases and J 9 bases, with 25 bases left between them. The CDR3 covers 16 residues. Germline lookup yields CDR1 SGHTA and CDR2 FQGNSA. This CDR3 reads CASSPVGGVRVLRYTF. Here the CDR3 DNA reads TGTGCCAGCAGCCCGGTGGGGGGGGTCCGAGTCTTGCGCTACACCTTC.